Presented here are 24 T cell receptor beta chains from one specimen sequenced in a study of response to subunit inactivated influenza vaccine. TCRdb recomputed calls from the RT-PCR reads with MiXCR, one row per CDR3 protein. The top ten hold 6.5% to 8.5% of the sample, which has 550,000 to 800,000 distinct CDR3 sequences, about 15% seen once. The sample was PBMCs from blood, taken 14 to 15 days before vaccination. The receptors here all came from a man aged 50 to 60 who received an inactivated influenza vaccine.

The V call is TRBV24-1, the J call TRBJ2-1; possible D gene TRBD2, 5 bases. Trimming stripped 6 bases from V and 4 bases from J, with 15 bases between. Germline V CDR1 and CDR2: KGHDR, SFDVKD. The CDR3 is made up of 15 amino acids. CDR3 DNA: TGTGCCACCAGTTCCCAAGCGGTCTCATACAATGAGCAGTTCTTC. It translates to CATSSQAVSYNEQFF.

The J gene is TRBJ2-1, the V gene TRBV11-2, with D possibly being TRBD2 (6 bases). The germline V gene encodes CDR1 SGHAT and CDR2 FQNNGV. The ends were cut back, 3 bases at V and 2 bases at J, with 14 bases in the middle. This CDR3 contains 16 residues. The CDR3 region is CASSLSVGGAYNEQFF. CDR3 nucleotides: TGTGCCAGCAGCTTGTCCGTCGGGGGAGCCTACAATGAGCAGTTCTTC.

This clonotype was found a few times. V usage is TRBV28 and J usage is TRBJ2-1, with TRBD2 identical over 7 bases. The CDR3 has 13 residues. From germline, CDR1 is MDHEN and CDR2 SYDVKM. V trimming: 5 bases; J trimming: 7 bases; junction bases outside the gene matches: 5. For the CDR3, the DNA is TGTGCCAGCAGTCGCAGCGGGGAGAATGAGCAGTTCTTC. Amino acids: CASSRSGENEQFF.

V and J are TRBV20-1 and TRBJ2-1; 8 positions agree with TRBD2. Trimming took 6 bases from V and 5 from J; bases not matched to a gene: 12. The length of the CDR3 is 15 residues. Germline CDR1 reads DFQATT; CDR2 reads SNEGSKA (reference sequence). The CDR3 nucleotides read TGCAGTGCCCTACGGGGCGGGAGGCTGAACAATGAGCAGTTCTTC. It translates to CSALRGGRLNNEQFF.

The chain is built from TRBV12-3 or TRBV12-4 and TRBJ2-2, with TRBD2 matching over 11 bases. The CDR3 is made up of 15 amino acids. V lost 4 bases to trimming and J lost 8 bases; unmatched junction nucleotides: 6. The CDR3 DNA is TGTGCCAGCAGTTCGACTAGCGGGATATGGGGGGAGCTGTTTTTT. Its translation is CASSSTSGIWGELFF.

This clonotype was detected many times. The chain carries TRBV12-3 or TRBV12-4 and TRBJ2-2, with D possibly called TRBD1 or TRBD2 (5 bases each). Trimming took 6 bases from V and 4 from J, leaving 9 bases between them. The CDR3 consists of 13 residues. For the CDR3, the DNA is TGTGCCAGCAGCCGTGGGGGCACCGGGGAGCTGTTTTTT. Protein sequence: CASSRGGTGELFF.

This clonotype was found a few times. This sequence joins TRBV12-3 or TRBV12-4 and TRBJ2-1; TRBD1 matches 8 bases. The V segment lost 5 bases and the J segment 3 bases; nucleotides outside the gene matches: 6. The CDR3 is 15 amino acids. The CDR3 DNA sequence: TGTGCCAGCAGTCGGGTTGGGACAGGCTACAATGAGCAGTTCTTC. Encoded protein: CASSRVGTGYNEQFF.

The chain uses TRBV5-1 and TRBJ1-6; possibly TRBD1 for D (6 bases). The ends were cut back, 0 bases at V and 9 bases at J, with 16 bases in the middle. The CDR3 is 16 amino acids. The germline V gene encodes CDR1 SGHRS and CDR2 YFSETQ. The CDR3 loop reads CASSLGAVQGSSPLHF. The CDR3, as DNA: TGCGCCAGCAGCTTGGGGGCCGTACAGGGAAGTTCACCCCTCCACTTT. Full variable domain (missing parts from reference TRBV5-1 and TRBJ1-6): KAGVTQTPRYLIKTRGQQVTLSCSPISGHRSVSWYQQTPGQGLQFLFEYFSETQRNKGNFPGRFSGRQFSNSRSEMNVSTLELGDSALYLCASSLGAVQGSSPLHFGNGTRLTVT.

This clonotype was seen a few times. The chain has TRBV29-1 and TRBJ2-1; D unclear. The CDR3 totals 15 residues. Germline assignment: CDR1 SQVTM and CDR2 ANQGSEA. The ends were cut back, 5 bases at V and 7 bases at J, with 21 bases in the middle. The CDR3 DNA follows: TGCAGCGTTTTTAAAGGTAGAACAGTTGGGAATGAGCAGTTCTTC. The encoded protein is CSVFKGRTVGNEQFF.

Points on this clonotype: Compared with germline, one end of the junction differs, possibly owing to a read error. The chain carries TRBV10-3 and TRBJ1-5; D unclear. This CDR3 spans 12 amino acids. The germline gives CDR1 ENHRY, CDR2 SYGVKD. CDR3 sequence (DNA): TGTTCCATCGGAAGTAGCAATCAGCCCCAGCATTTT. Its translation is CSIGSSNQPQHF.

The chain combines TRBV5-1 with TRBJ2-5; 9 bases align to TRBD2. The ends lost 4 bases at V and 5 bases at J; junction bases unmatched: 6. This CDR3 region has 14 residues. Germline lookup yields CDR1 SGHRS and CDR2 YFSETQ. CDR3 region: CASSSSGSGETQYF. The CDR3 DNA is TGCGCCAGCAGCAGTAGCGGGAGCGGGGAGACCCAGTACTTC.

The chain is built from TRBV19 and TRBJ2-1, with unresolved D. Deletions cut 10 bases from V and 14 bases from J, with 12 bases between. This CDR3 is built from 9 residues. Germline lookup yields CDR1 LNHDA and CDR2 SQIVND (reference sequence). The CDR3 region is CANTNAEFF. The CDR3 nucleotides read TGTGCCAATACAAACGCGGAGTTCTTC.

This clonotype appeared a few times. The chain links TRBV20-1 to TRBJ2-1; 9 positions agree with TRBD2. CDR3 length equals 16 residues. The trim removed 5 bases at V and 5 bases at J, leaving 13 bases unmatched. Germline lookup yields CDR1 DFQATT and CDR2 SNEGSKA (reference sequence). DNA for the CDR3: TGCAGTGCTCCCGACGCGGGCGGGAGGGCCGACAATGAGCAGTTCTTC. Translated: CSAPDAGGRADNEQFF.

This clonotype was seen more than once but under ten times. The chain employs TRBV7-9 and TRBJ2-7; 12 bases align to TRBD2. The germline V gene has CDR1 SEHNR and CDR2 FQNEAQ (reference sequence). This CDR3 comprises 15 residues. Trimming at V came to 5 bases and at J to 7 bases, leaving 9 bases not matched to a gene. In DNA form, the CDR3 reads TGTGCCAGCAGCACTTGGACTAGCGGGACAAGGGAGCAGTACTTC. It translates to CASSTWTSGTREQYF.

This clonotype showed up many times. The chain employs TRBV12-3 or TRBV12-4 and TRBJ2-3, with D uncertain. Trimming removed 3 bases at V and 5 bases at J, with 12 bases between. The CDR3 extends over 14 amino acids. The CDR3: CASSLYVKGDTQYF. DNA for the CDR3: TGTGCCAGCAGTTTGTATGTGAAGGGAGATACGCAGTATTTT.

The gene calls are TRBV11-3 and TRBJ2-3; TRBD2 might be the D (6 bases). The germline V gene encodes CDR1 SGHNT and CDR2 YENEEA. This CDR3 is built from 15 residues. V was cut by 5 bases and J by 0 bases, with 12 bases left in between. This chain's CDR3 is CASSRRGMSTDTQYF. The CDR3 DNA reads as TGTGCCAGCAGCCGACGGGGGATGAGCACAGATACGCAGTATTTT.

This clonotype was counted only a few times. This chain uses TRBV4-1 with TRBJ1-5, with D hard to call. V lost 4 bases to trimming and J lost 1 base, with 17 bases between them. Per the germline V gene, CDR1 is MGHRA and CDR2 is YSYEKL. The CDR3 consists of 17 residues. CDR3 sequence reads: CASSLILLRQSNQPQHF. CDR3 bases: TGCGCCAGCAGCCTCATCCTGTTGAGACAAAGCAATCAGCCCCAGCATTTT.

Only a few counts were recorded for this clonotype. This chain links TRBV20-1 with TRBJ2-7; 10 nucleotides align to TRBD2. There are 13 residues in the CDR3. Germline assignment: CDR1 DFQATT and CDR2 SNEGSKA (reference sequence). V trimming: 2 bases; J trimming: 6 bases; junction bases outside the gene matches: 4. The CDR3 nucleotides are TGCAGTGCTAGACACAGCGGGAGGGGCGAGCAGTACTTC. Translation: CSARHSGRGEQYF.

In this sample, this clonotype turned up a few times. The chain has TRBV12-3 or TRBV12-4 and TRBJ1-5; no clear D gene. Deletions cut 6 bases from V and 5 bases from J, with 8 bases between. This CDR3 region has 12 residues. CDR3 amino acids: CASSRTYQPQHF. CDR3 in DNA: TGTGCCAGCAGCAGAACATATCAGCCCCAGCATTTT.

This clonotype turned up a few times. This chain joins TRBV27 and TRBJ1-6; maybe TRBD1 (5 bases). In germline, CDR1 is MNHEY, CDR2 SMNVEV (reference sequence). Trimming left V 0 bases short and J 6 bases short, with 18 bases between. The CDR3 consists of 18 residues. CDR3: CASSLSQPRGAFNSPLHF. The DNA for the CDR3 is TGTGCCAGCAGTTTATCTCAACCGCGCGGGGCCTTTAATTCACCCCTCCACTTT.

The chain combines TRBV20-1 with TRBJ1-1, with D perhaps matching TRBD1 (5 bases). V was shortened by 2 bases and J by 1 base, with 11 bases between the two germline ends. This CDR3 is 14 amino acids long. Germline V gene lookup returns CDR1 DFQATT and CDR2 SNEGSKA (reference sequence). The CDR3 region is CSARPGPGNTEAFF. CDR3 DNA sequence: TGCAGTGCTAGACCAGGGCCGGGGAACACTGAAGCTTTCTTT.

This clonotype was detected ten times or more. J is TRBJ2-3 and V is TRBV12-3 or TRBV12-4, with 7 bases aligning to TRBD2. The CDR3 has 15 residues. The junction had 5 bases not matched to a gene; V was cut back by 5 bases and J by 0 bases. In nucleotides, the CDR3 is TGTGCCAGCAGTCCCCCCGGGAGGAGCACAGATACGCAGTATTTT. This gives the protein CASSPPGRSTDTQYF.

V usage is TRBV10-3 and J usage is TRBJ2-1, with 8 nucleotides matching TRBD2. The CDR3 is made up of 15 amino acids. In germline, CDR1 is ENHRY, CDR2 SYGVKD. The trim removed 6 bases at V and 1 base at J, leaving 5 bases unmatched. CDR3 nucleotide sequence: TGTGCCATCAGCCTCAGCGGGGGATCCTACAATGAGCAGTTCTTC. This encodes CAISLSGGSYNEQFF.

Many counts were recorded for this clonotype. This chain uses TRBV25-1 with TRBJ2-1, with TRBD2 matching 13 bases. Germline V gives CDR1 MGHDK, CDR2 SYGVNS. The V gene end was trimmed by 4 bases and the J gene end by 7 bases; junction bases not matched to a gene: 10. The CDR3 is 17 residues long. Here the CDR3 reads CASSVSTSGRAGNEQFF. The CDR3 nucleotides are TGTGCCAGCAGTGTTTCCACTAGCGGGAGGGCCGGGAATGAGCAGTTCTTC.